This T cell receptor (beta chain) was sequenced during a study of blood T cell repertoires in COVID-19. Turning to the study itself: Sources were T cells, B-cell-depleted T cells, or PBMCs; the material itself was cDNA or gDNA.

A Seattle source enrolled patients during active infection and followed them longitudinally. Assay used: immunoSEQ multiplex PCR; TCRdb lists only in-frame clones, some missing. Among approximately 51,000 clones listed, about 89% were seen once. This CDR3 is built from 16 residues. V dropped 1 base and J dropped 4; count of bases not matched to a gene: 4. Germline CDR1 is SGHNT and CDR2 is YYREEE (reference sequence). The receptor was isolated from a woman of 80 years or more with COVID-19, enrolled during active disease. The gene calls are TRBV5-4 and TRBJ2-3, with TRBD2 identical over 12 bases. Sample: peripheral blood. The CDR3 loop is CASSLKTSGSSDTQYF. The CDR3 bases are TGTGCCAGCAGCTTGAAGACTAGCGGGAGTTCAGATACGCAGTATTTT.